This T cell receptor (beta chain) was observed in a study of cytomegalovirus exposure and HLA in healthy donors. Study-level findings and limits: Most TCR sequences showed up rarely, but some public TCRs showed up in many donors. CMV antigen specificity was confirmed in vitro for a few CMV-associated chains.

The assay was immunoSEQ multiplex PCR, and TCRdb's table has in-frame clones only and misses some. The table records 150,000 to 170,000 clones, roughly 90% of them present only once. The study drew the donors from its roughly 120-subject validation cohort, separate from the roughly 670-subject first cohort. This clone has just one count. No antigen is known for it. Per the germline V gene, CDR1 is MNHEY and CDR2 is SMNVEV (reference sequence). The V segment lost 6 bases and the J segment 1 base; nucleotides outside the gene matches: 19. The CDR3 is made up of 19 amino acids. Sequenced material: PBMCs. The chain carries TRBV27 and TRBJ2-3, with TRBD1 matching over 7 bases. This clonotype was obtained from a man in his late teens or twenties in good health and CMV-seropositive. The CDR3 DNA reads TGTGCCAGCAGCGTTTACGGGACAGTTGTTAACTGGGGCACAGATACGCAGTATTTT. Its translation is CASSVYGTVVNWGTDTQYF.